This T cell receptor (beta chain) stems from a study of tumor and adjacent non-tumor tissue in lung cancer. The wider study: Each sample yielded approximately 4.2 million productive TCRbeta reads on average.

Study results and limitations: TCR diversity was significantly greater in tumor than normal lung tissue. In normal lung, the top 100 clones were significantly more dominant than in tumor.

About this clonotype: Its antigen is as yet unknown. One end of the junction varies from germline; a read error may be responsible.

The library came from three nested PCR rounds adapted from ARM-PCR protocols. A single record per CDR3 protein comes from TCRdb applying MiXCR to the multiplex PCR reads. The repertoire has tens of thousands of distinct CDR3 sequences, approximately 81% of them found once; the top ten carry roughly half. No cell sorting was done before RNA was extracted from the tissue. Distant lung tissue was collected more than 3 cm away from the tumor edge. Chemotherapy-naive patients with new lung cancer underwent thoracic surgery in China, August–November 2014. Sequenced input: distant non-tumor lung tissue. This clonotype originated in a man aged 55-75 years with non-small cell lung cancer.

The CDR3 region is CVSSSDSGSGNTICF. The CDR3 DNA sequence: TGTGTCAGCAGTTCCGACAGCGGCTCTGGAAACACCATATGTTTT. The rearrangement joins TRBV6-1 to TRBJ1-3; D perhaps matches TRBD1 (5 bases). CDR3 length: 15 amino acids. Germline V gene lookup returns CDR1 MNHNS and CDR2 SASEGT.